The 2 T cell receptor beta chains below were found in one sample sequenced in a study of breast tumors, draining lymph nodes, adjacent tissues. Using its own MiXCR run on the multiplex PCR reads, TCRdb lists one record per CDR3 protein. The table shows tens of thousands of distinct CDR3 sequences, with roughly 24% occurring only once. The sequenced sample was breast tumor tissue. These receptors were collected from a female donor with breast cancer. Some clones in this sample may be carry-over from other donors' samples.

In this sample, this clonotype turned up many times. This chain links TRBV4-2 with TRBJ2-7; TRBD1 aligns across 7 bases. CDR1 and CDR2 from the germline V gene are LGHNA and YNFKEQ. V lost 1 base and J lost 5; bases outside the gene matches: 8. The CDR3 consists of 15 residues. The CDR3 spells CASSQGDTGVNEQYF. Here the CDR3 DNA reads TGTGCCAGCAGCCAAGGCGATACAGGGGTAAACGAGCAGTACTTC.

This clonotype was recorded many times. CDR3 loop: CASSLDPAGGPGTDTQYF. The DNA for the CDR3 is TGTGCCAGCAGCTTGGACCCAGCGGGGGGGCCGGGCACAGATACGCAGTATTTT. The V gene is TRBV5-4, the J gene TRBJ2-3; 10 nucleotides agree with TRBD2. Germline lookup yields CDR1 SGHNT and CDR2 YYREEE (reference sequence). J was trimmed by 1 base and V by 0 bases; bases with no gene match: 8. CDR3 length equals 18 residues.